The clone carrying this T cell receptor beta chain has only a few counts. These data come from a study of T cell changes during pregnancy in multiple sclerosis. Sequenced by immunoSEQ multiplex PCR; TCRdb stores in-frame clones only, minus some. The sample lists fewer than 35,000 clones; 90% were seen once. CDR1 MDHEN and CDR2 SYDVKM come from the germline V gene. CDR3 length equals 17 residues. Trimming cost V 6 bases and J 3 bases, with 23 bases left between them. Sequenced here: CD8+ T cells from peripheral blood mononuclear cells, sampled in the second trimester of pregnancy. This sequence joins TRBV28 and TRBJ1-1; D unresolved. This TCR was sampled from a female donor with multiple sclerosis, enrolled in a pregnancy study. The DNA of the CDR3 is TGTGCCAGCAGAGACCCTAACTCGGACTCGATGCACACTGAAGCTTTCTTT. This translates into CASRDPNSDSMHTEAFF.